One sample yielded the 18 T cell receptor beta chains listed below, sequenced in a study of read filtering for tumor transcriptome and immune sequencing. Molecular barcoded adaptors covering alpha/delta and beta/gamma chains were used on approximately 400 ng RNA. Using its own MiXCR run on the reads, TCRdb lists one record per CDR3 protein. The table shows over 50,000 distinct CDR3 sequences, with about 19% occurring only once. Sequences were obtained from a population of CD138-negative cells sorted from bone marrow. These TCRs come from a donor older than 35 with multiple myeloma.

This clonotype was recorded at least ten times. DNA of the CDR3: TGTGCCAGCGGGTCGGGGGGGTCCGGGGCCAACGTCCTGACTTTC. Protein product: CASGSGGSGANVLTF. The gene calls are TRBV6-1 and TRBJ2-6; 8 bases are shared with TRBD2. CDR3 length: 15 residues. V trimming: 8 bases; J trimming: 4 bases; junction bases outside the gene matches: 7. The germline V gene encodes CDR1 MNHNS and CDR2 SASEGT.

Note on this clonotype: With a much larger clone just one base away, this may be a read error. The chain is built from TRBV28 and TRBJ2-1; D remains unclear. This CDR3 is built from 14 residues. Germline CDR1 is MDHEN and CDR2 is SYDVKM. Here the CDR3 reads CASSLTYSNNEQFF. The CDR3, as DNA: TGTGCCAGCAGTTTGACGTACTCCAACAATGAGCAGTTCTTC.

With regard to this clonotype: This may stem from a read error, because a much larger clone lies one nucleotide away. This chain links TRBV30 with TRBJ2-5, with D perhaps TRBD1 (6 bases). V lost 5 bases to trimming and J lost 4 bases, with 26 bases between them. The CDR3 has 17 amino acids. Looked up from germline, CDR1 is GTSNPN and CDR2 is SVGIG (reference sequence). The CDR3 bases are TGTGCCTGGGGTACCAGATCGTGGACAGAAGGAGGAGAGACCCAGTACTTC. This encodes CAWGTRSWTEGGETQYF.

In the case of this clonotype: A much larger clonotype is one base distant, so this may be a read error. The CDR3 spells CASRIGLPNTEAFF. The CDR3 DNA is TGTGCCAGCAGAATCGGACTGCCGAACACTGAAGCTTTCTTT. The chain uses TRBV11-2 and TRBJ1-1; no reliable D call. This CDR3 contains 14 residues. Trimming took 6 bases from V and 1 from J, leaving 12 bases between them. Germline CDR1 and CDR2: SGHAT and FQNNGV.

This clonotype was found many times. This chain joins TRBV11-2 and TRBJ2-1, with D maybe TRBD2 (5 bases). Germline CDR1 SGHAT, CDR2 FQNNGV. V was shortened by 1 base and J by 8 bases, with 6 bases between the two germline ends. This CDR3 comprises 12 residues. In DNA form, the CDR3 reads TGTGCCAGCAGCTTAGTGGGAGATGAGCAGTTCTTC. This encodes CASSLVGDEQFF.

This clonotype came up many times. This sequence joins TRBV20-1 and TRBJ2-7; 13 bases agree with TRBD2. The CDR3 is 15 residues long. Germline CDR1 DFQATT, CDR2 SNEGSKA (reference sequence). The V segment lost 7 bases and the J segment 7 bases; nucleotides outside the gene matches: 13. The CDR3 DNA follows: TGCAGTGGCAGACGGGGACTAGCGGGATCGGGGGAGCAGTACTTC. It is translated as CSGRRGLAGSGEQYF.

This clonotype showed up many times. CDR3 loop: CASSPEQGAAEAFF. In nucleotides, the CDR3 is TGTGCCAGCAGCCCCGAACAGGGGGCCGCTGAAGCTTTCTTT. V and J are TRBV7-9 and TRBJ1-1; 9 positions agree with TRBD1. The CDR3 loop spans 14 amino acids. Germline values: CDR1 SEHNR, CDR2 FQNEAQ (reference sequence). Losses at the gene ends were 5 bases for V and 6 bases for J; bases not matched to a gene: 7.

Details on this clonotype: A read error is possible here, since a much larger clone lies one base away. The chain employs TRBV18 and TRBJ2-1; D unclear. The CDR3 spans 13 residues. V lost 4 bases to trimming and J lost 7 bases, with 11 bases between them. Per the germline V gene, CDR1 is KGHSH and CDR2 is LQKENI. In DNA form, the CDR3 reads TGTGCCAGCTCACGCATCTATGTAAATGAGCAGTTCTTC. Translated: CASSRIYVNEQFF.

Note on this clonotype: Without the conserved terminal phenylalanine or tryptophan, this CDR3 likely stems from a read error. The V and J genes are TRBV12-3 or TRBV12-4 and TRBJ1-5; no definite D call. The CDR3 is 15 residues long. Between the trimmed V and J ends, which lost 6 bases and 0 bases, there was a span of 12 bases. The CDR3 coding sequence is TGTGCCAGCAGGGCGCAGTCGAATAGCAATCAGCCCCAGCATTCC. Translating it yields CASRAQSNSNQPQHS.

With respect to this clonotype: Possible read error: a much larger clone is one base away. Without the conserved terminal phenylalanine or tryptophan, this CDR3 likely stems from a read error. The V call is TRBV20-1, the J call TRBJ1-1; D gene unclear. V dropped 1 base and J dropped 0 bases, with 12 bases sitting between them. Germline V CDR1 and CDR2: DFQATT, SNEGSKA (reference sequence). The CDR3 extends over 15 amino acids. The CDR3 sequence is CSARGSRLVNTEAFI. DNA of the CDR3: TGCAGTGCTAGAGGTTCGAGACTGGTGAACACTGAAGCTTTCATT.

This clonotype was picked up a small number of times. The genes are TRBV28 and TRBJ2-1; 13 nucleotides line up with TRBD2. With 3 bases clipped from V and 3 bases from J, the junction kept 11 bases outside the gene matches. The CDR3 covers 19 residues. Germline V gene sequence: CDR1 MDHEN, CDR2 SYDVKM. CDR3 amino acids: CASSFVPGTSGVDYNEQFF. In DNA, the CDR3 is TGTGCCAGCAGTTTTGTCCCGGGGACTAGCGGGGTTGACTACAATGAGCAGTTCTTC.

This clonotype was detected ten times or more. This sequence joins TRBV19 and TRBJ1-2; D not certain. Trimming removed 6 bases at V and 3 bases at J, with 17 bases between. Germline CDR1 reads LNHDA; CDR2 reads SQIVND (reference sequence). The CDR3 has 15 residues. The CDR3 is CASSPTGQEDYGYTF. CDR3 sequence (DNA): TGTGCCAGTAGCCCAACCGGGCAGGAAGACTATGGCTACACCTTC.

This clonotype has at least ten counts. The chain couples TRBV7-2 to TRBJ2-3; D unresolved. This CDR3 comprises 11 residues. Trimming cost V 5 bases and J 6 bases, with 6 bases left between them. CDR1 and CDR2 (germline): SGHTA, FQGNSA. CDR3 sequence reads: CASSPKDTQYF. Here the CDR3 DNA reads TGTGCCAGCAGCCCTAAGGATACGCAGTATTTT.

This chain uses TRBV7-2 with TRBJ2-5; 8 bases align to TRBD2. With V trimmed by 5 bases and J by 7 bases, 9 bases remained unmatched. Germline values: CDR1 SGHTA, CDR2 FQGNSA. The CDR3 totals 14 residues. CDR3 coding DNA: TGTGCCAGCAGCCTAGGCGGGGGGAGGGGGACCCAGTACTTC. Protein sequence: CASSLGGGRGTQYF.

This clonotype appeared a few times. The chain links TRBV6-1 to TRBJ1-4; D uncertain. Trimming stripped 6 bases from V and 8 bases from J, with 16 bases between. Germline assignment: CDR1 MNHNS and CDR2 SASEGT. The CDR3 runs 14 residues. The CDR3 sequence: CASSASRPEEKLFF. The CDR3 DNA reads as TGTGCCAGCAGCGCGAGCCGGCCTGAAGAAAAACTGTTTTTT.

As to this clonotype: This likely came from a read error, as a far larger clone is one base away. The chain recombines TRBV6-1 with TRBJ2-1; possible D gene TRBD2, 6 bases. V dropped 1 base and J dropped 4 bases, with 17 bases sitting between them. Germline V gene sequence: CDR1 MNHNS, CDR2 SASEGT. The CDR3 has 17 amino acids. CDR3 amino acids: CASSEGRAGSGYNEQFF. In nucleotides, the CDR3 is TGTGCCAGCAGTGAAGGGAGGGCCGGGTCGGGATACAATGAGCAGTTCTTC.

As for this clonotype: It may be a read error: a sequence one base away is much more abundant. The gene calls are TRBV4-1 and TRBJ2-3; D is uncertain. Germline V lookup: CDR1 MGHRA, CDR2 YSYEKL. The CDR3 covers 11 residues. CDR3 bases: TGCGCCAGCAGGGAAGCAGATGCGCAGTATTTT. Its translation is CASREADAQYF.

This clonotype was detected many times. The chain couples TRBV6-2 or TRBV6-3 to TRBJ2-3; D is possibly TRBD2 (7 bases). The germline CDR1 and CDR2 sequences are MNHEY and SVGEGT. Deletions cut 1 base from V and 4 bases from J, with 21 bases between. The CDR3 has 18 amino acids. The CDR3 sequence is CASSYYRVMRGGADTQYF. For the CDR3, the DNA is TGTGCCAGCAGTTACTATCGAGTAATGAGGGGGGGCGCAGATACGCAGTATTTT.